The TCR beta chain described here comes from a study of T cells in Graves' hyperthyroidism and ophthalmopathy (dated by TCRdb to about 2019). Regarding the study in general: Peripheral blood samples were taken at the time of initial diagnosis, prior to any treatment. To identify distinguishing TCR V-J signatures, a discovery cohort of around 100 patients was used, comprising 40 to 45 with Graves' ophthalmopathy and some 60 with stable Graves' hyperthyroidism. An independent validation cohort of some 18 hyperthyroidism patients and 17 patients who later progressed to ophthalmopathy tested prospective prediction of ophthalmopathy. The 80 to 100 discovery patients were randomly divided into training and test sets at a 7:3 ratio. In about 6 Graves' hyperthyroidism patients, the study also compared T-cell repertoires from thyroid tissue with T-cell repertoires from blood. After sampling, hyperthyroidism patients received methimazole starting at 30 mg daily, and ophthalmopathy patients received high-dose intravenous methylprednisolone. The paper reports TCR Vbeta CDR3 sequencing of approximately 130 peripheral blood samples: over 40 ophthalmopathy, about 75 hyperthyroidism and around 17 progressor patients. Study-wide conclusions, independent of this receptor: In validation, progression to ophthalmopathy was predicted by the model with 70.59% sensitivity and around 76% specificity, a median of 6.5 months before onset. Sample size was not statistically predetermined, and investigators were not blinded to group allocation. Most expanded thyroid clonotypes (frequency above 0.001) were also found in blood, which suggests that blood repertoires may mirror thyroid immune responses. Ophthalmopathy was separated from stable hyperthyroidism by a 13 V-J signature model, with roughly 88% sensitivity and approximately 84% specificity obtained in cross-validation and 80%/75% obtained in testing.

Only a few counts were recorded for this clonotype. It has no known antigen specificity. No base quality values were provided; no much bigger clone lies one nucleotide off. The TCR beta CDR3 regions were amplified from RNA transcripts. A first-round RT-PCR of the TCR CDR3 used the HTBI primer set with the Qiagen OneStep RT-PCR kit. The libraries were constructed in a second round of multiplex PCR and then size-selected and purified. The libraries were sequenced on an Illumina HiSeq2000 using paired-end 100 bp reads. On the study's bioinformatics: SOAPnuke was used to process the raw data, removing reads that contained adapters or uncalled bases, had a mean Phred below 15, or lacked an exact match to the constant primer or identifier. High-quality paired reads were merged with COPE v1.2.5, and unique nucleotide sequences were defined as clonotypes. MiTCR v1.1 was used to align the clonotypes against IMGT TRBV, TRBD and TRBJ reference segments. Analysis was restricted to V-J combinations with a frequency above 0.0001, which covered roughly 99% of repertoires. A TCS score was defined as the ratio of F50 (clonal expansion) to E x V (chaos), with BLOSUM62-based TCRdist applied between CDR3 peptides within each V-J. Welch's t-statistics and random forest reduced roughly 540 V-J features to 10 to 15, which were used in a naive Bayes classifier (R e1071). In TCRdb, the public reads were trimmed at Q25 with fastp and aligned with MiXCR, with productive beta chains retained. Rows are combined by CDR3 protein, so each entry shows the most common genes and DNA. These V and J calls rely on TCRdb rather than the paper's analysis. This sample has more than 600,000 distinct CDR3 sequences in its table, and 16% of those were observed once. Of the sample, roughly 8% falls within the top ten clones.

Stable Graves' hyperthyroidism was defined as no progression to ophthalmopathy during 18 months of follow-up. Hyperthyroidism patients were aged 18 to 65 years and newly diagnosed, with disease duration of less than 2 months. Exclusion was applied to patients with uncontrolled infections, other autoimmune diseases, pregnancy or lactation. Diagnoses were based on clinical symptoms, serum thyroxine and TRAb, thyroid ultrasound and orbital computed tomography. PBMCs were isolated from more than 9 ml of fresh peripheral blood by Ficoll-Paque density gradient centrifugation. Trizol reagent was used to extract total RNA, and RNA quality was then checked on an Agilent 2100 Bioanalyzer. The germline V gene gives CDR1 as ENHRY and CDR2 as SYGVKD. From the cysteine through the phenylalanine, the CDR3 covers 15 amino acids. Left in the record is the CDR3 DNA by itself, 45 bases read in frame from the first base. V ends up 1 base short and J 5 bases short, with an unmatched junction base count of 4.

Material for sequencing was blood. The V gene is TRBV10-3 and the J gene is TRBJ1-1; TRBD1 fits 10 bases in the junction. The receptor comes from a man aged 18 to 29 with Graves' hyperthyroidism. The CDR3 loop reads CAISEYGQGETEAFF. The DNA is TGTGCCATCAGTGAGTACGGACAGGGGGAAACTGAAGCTTTCTTT.